This T cell receptor (beta chain) was identified in a study of T cell responses to AZD1222 COVID-19 vaccine. Notes on this clone: What it recognizes is unknown.

The CDR3 consists of 14 residues. The V and J ends lost 2 bases and 1 base respectively, with 8 bases between them. Germline V gives CDR1 MNHEY, CDR2 SMNVEV (reference sequence). The study's findings and limits: Only a handful of AZD1222 recipients, several in all, had baseline seropositivity. White British donors predominated, females outnumbered males, and clonal diversity was possibly underestimated. Close to half of all spike-specific TCRs reportedly target regions of the variants that are unmutated.

The table came from immunoSEQ multiplex PCR; TCRdb's copy has only in-frame clones and leaves some out. Of about 150,000 clones detected, 88% appear once; the ten largest clones hold around 3%. Sequencing was performed on peripheral blood, taken on day 0 of AZD1222 vaccination. The chain has TRBV27 and TRBJ1-1; unclear D gene. The clonotype comes from an adult in good health. The CDR3 region has the DNA TGTGCCAGCAGTTTAGTATCGGGGAACACTGAAGCTTTCTTT. Protein: CASSLVSGNTEAFF.